These T cell receptor beta chains were read from a single sample in a study of blood T cells in healthy people across ages. TCRdb passed the 5' RACE reads through MiXCR, listing each CDR3 protein once. The table lists approximately 350,000 distinct CDR3 sequences, 52% of them singletons. What was sequenced was blood. The source is a man between 60 and 75 years old in good health. Both conserved end residues are part of each CDR3.

v_call: TRBV20-1; cdr3_aa: CSAQDGLDTQYF
v_call: TRBV6-1; cdr3_aa: CASSELGFSSYEQYF
v_call: TRBV6-5; cdr3_aa: CASSRLAGRHDTQYF
v_call: TRBV3-1; cdr3_aa: CASSQDGSFSFHEQFF
v_call: TRBV6-5; cdr3_aa: CASSYSREGVYVQYF
v_call: TRBV20-1; cdr3_aa: CSAMGTSGGARYEQYF
v_call: TRBV5-1; cdr3_aa: CASSLRGTYQETQYF
v_call: TRBV25-1; cdr3_aa: CASSRKDPRGEQYF
v_call: TRBV5-6; cdr3_aa: CASSWGGEPGLGQETQYF
v_call: TRBV6-1; cdr3_aa: CASSEPGSSGVYEQYF
v_call: TRBV20-1; cdr3_aa: CSARPRTGNNYGYTF
v_call: TRBV6-5; cdr3_aa: CASRASLGTGFDTQYF
v_call: TRBV6-2/TRBV6-3; cdr3_aa: CASRYGGSYNEQFF
v_call: TRBV6-1; cdr3_aa: CASSGASSGANVLTF
v_call: TRBV4-3; cdr3_aa: CASSPGGTGDNYGYTF
v_call: TRBV12-3/TRBV12-4; cdr3_aa: CASSLRLAGVSGANVLTF
v_call: TRBV5-1; cdr3_aa: CASSLRTVYNSPLHF
v_call: TRBV12-3/TRBV12-4; cdr3_aa: CASSLGGNYNEQFF
v_call: TRBV20-1; cdr3_aa: CSATRPQGEGTDTQYF
v_call: TRBV7-6; cdr3_aa: CASSLLGTGLGNEQFF
v_call: TRBV7-9; cdr3_aa: CTSSLAAALQETQYF
v_call: TRBV21-1; cdr3_aa: CASSAQRFAAEQYF
v_call: TRBV7-3; cdr3_aa: CASSLDRVPDTQYF
v_call: TRBV20-1; cdr3_aa: CSARGARDHNEQFF
v_call: TRBV18; cdr3_aa: CASSLGTGHQETQYF
v_call: TRBV10-1; cdr3_aa: CASSTDKRSYNEQFF
v_call: TRBV6-1; cdr3_aa: CASRDSYEQYF
v_call: TRBV6-6; cdr3_aa: CASSERSEQYF
v_call: TRBV6-2/TRBV6-3; cdr3_aa: CASMGALGVQETQYF
v_call: TRBV20-1; cdr3_aa: CSVQNADRVGDTQYF
v_call: TRBV28; cdr3_aa: CASSMGLAVANEQFF
v_call: TRBV28; cdr3_aa: CASGGGGTTPDTQYF
v_call: TRBV6-5; cdr3_aa: CASSLLGTKNIQYF
v_call: TRBV7-9; cdr3_aa: CASSFPERDTNYGYTF
v_call: TRBV12-3/TRBV12-4; cdr3_aa: CASGFHEQFF
v_call: TRBV27; cdr3_aa: CASSFSILPRPGPRTDTQYF
v_call: TRBV14; cdr3_aa: CASSQDLGSEQYF
v_call: TRBV9; cdr3_aa: CASSPDPRGQRTVALEQYF
v_call: TRBV5-5; cdr3_aa: CASSPPGGGVSQETQYF
v_call: TRBV24-1; cdr3_aa: CATSGRRFPDTQYF